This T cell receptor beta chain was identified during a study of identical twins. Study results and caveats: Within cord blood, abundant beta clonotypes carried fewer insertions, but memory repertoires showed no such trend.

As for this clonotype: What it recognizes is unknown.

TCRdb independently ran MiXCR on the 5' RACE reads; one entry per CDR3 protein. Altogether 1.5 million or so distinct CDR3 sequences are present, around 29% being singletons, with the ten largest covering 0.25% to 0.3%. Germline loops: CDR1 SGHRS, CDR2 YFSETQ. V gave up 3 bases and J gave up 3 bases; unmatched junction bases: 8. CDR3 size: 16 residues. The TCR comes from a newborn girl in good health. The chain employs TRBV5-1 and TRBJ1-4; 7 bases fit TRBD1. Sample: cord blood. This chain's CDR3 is CASSSTGKVANEKLFF. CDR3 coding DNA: TGCGCCAGCAGCTCGACAGGGAAGGTTGCTAATGAAAAACTGTTTTTT. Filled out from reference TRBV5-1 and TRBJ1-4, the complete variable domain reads KAGVTQTPRYLIKTRGQQVTLSCSPISGHRSVSWYQQTPGQGLQFLFEYFSETQRNKGNFPGRFSGRQFSNSRSEMNVSTLELGDSALYLCASSSTGKVANEKLFFGSGTQLSVL.